Below, 29 T cell receptor beta chains from the same sample are listed, as sequenced in a study of radiation and T cells in renal cell carcinoma (dated by TCRdb to the early 2020s). Library preparation was by the immunoSEQ multiplex PCR assay. Entries here come from immuneACCESS through TCRdb and include only in-frame sequences with V and J called. Some clones fail to appear in such tables; in the studies checked, an unresolved V gene covers under half of the shortfall, and the cause of the remainder is unknown. Across this sample there are about 130,000 clones, with over 75% seen only once. The ten largest clonotypes hold 9.5% to 15% of the sample. The time point label, as the study defines it: baseline pretreatment blood. Per the publication, the treatment or condition label means: 15 Gy SBRT to primary tumor, nephrectomy 4 weeks later. The sample in question was blood, obtained from a patient whose treatment included radiotherapy and nephrectomy. Receptor source: a woman aged 45-65 years with renal cell carcinoma.

The rearrangement joins TRBV29-1 to TRBJ1-2, with D maybe TRBD1 (5 bases). CDR1 is SQVTM, CDR2 ANQGSEA, per germline. This CDR3 is built from 13 residues. V lost 4 bases to trimming and J lost 5 bases, with 14 bases between them. This CDR3 reads CSVVFGTEYGYTF. The DNA for the CDR3 is TGCAGCGTTGTTTTTGGGACGGAGTATGGCTACACCTTC.

V is TRBV5-1 and J is TRBJ1-1; D unclear. V shed 4 bases and J shed 2 bases, with 9 bases lying between them. Germline loops: CDR1 SGHRS, CDR2 YFSETQ. This CDR3 has 13 residues. The CDR3 loop is CASSTNSNTEAFF. The CDR3 region has the DNA TGCGCCAGCAGCACCAACAGTAACACTGAAGCTTTCTTT. The whole variable domain, filled in from reference TRBV5-1 and TRBJ1-1, reads KAGVTQTPRYLIKTRGQQVTLSCSPISGHRSVSWYQQTPGQGLQFLFEYFSETQRNKGNFPGRFSGRQFSNSRSEMNVSTLELGDSALYLCASSTNSNTEAFFGQGTRLTVV.

The chain employs TRBV7-3 and TRBJ1-2; 8 bases map to TRBD1. This CDR3 is built from 13 residues. Germline CDR1 and CDR2: SGHTA and FQGTGA. V shed 4 bases and J 8 bases; nucleotides not matched to a gene: 6. The CDR3 is CASSYPGGSGYTF. CDR3 in DNA: TGTGCCAGCAGCTACCCAGGGGGCTCGGGCTACACCTTC.

V usage is TRBV7-9 and J usage is TRBJ2-5; 11 bases map to TRBD2. Unmatched junction bases numbered 4, after V lost 4 bases and J lost 3 bases. The CDR3 runs to 15 residues. CDR1 SEHNR and CDR2 FQNEAQ come from the germline V gene (reference sequence). The CDR3 DNA sequence: TGTGCCAGCAGCTCTGCTAGCGGGGGGAAAGAGACCCAGTACTTC. Amino acid sequence: CASSSASGGKETQYF.

This clone was seen just once. CDR3 bases: TGCAGCGTTGACCTGAAAGGAACGAACACTGAAGCTTTCTTT. Translation: CSVDLKGTNTEAFF. This chain connects TRBV29-1 to TRBJ1-1; unclear D gene. V was clipped by 3 bases and J by 1 base, with 12 bases between them. This CDR3 has 14 residues. Germline V gene sequence: CDR1 SQVTM, CDR2 ANQGSEA.

V gene TRBV9 combines with J gene TRBJ2-3; 14 bases line up with TRBD2. From germline, CDR1 is SGDLS and CDR2 YYNGEE. The V gene end was trimmed by 1 base and the J gene end by 5 bases; junction bases not matched to a gene: 6. There are 17 residues in the CDR3. CDR3 DNA: TGTGCCAGCAGCGTATCCCAGACTAGCGGGGGGGGAGATACGCAGTATTTT. Amino acid sequence: CASSVSQTSGGGDTQYF.

The chain employs TRBV5-4 and TRBJ1-6; weak D call: TRBD1 (5 bases). This CDR3 has 17 residues. Trimming shortened V by 0 bases and J by 12 bases, and 22 bases separated the two germline ends. The germline gives CDR1 SGHNT, CDR2 YYREEE (reference sequence). The CDR3 DNA reads as TGTGCCAGCAGCTTGGGGCCCAGGGATGAAGGTGGAAGACCCCTCCACTTT. Protein sequence: CASSLGPRDEGGRPLHF.

The V gene is TRBV6-5, the J gene TRBJ1-1; no firm D call. The CDR3 is 14 residues long. The germline V and J ends were trimmed by 2 bases and 3 bases, with 10 bases remaining between them. Germline V gives CDR1 MNHEY, CDR2 SVGAGI. As DNA, the CDR3 is TGTGCCAGCAGTTACACTGGGGAGGACACTGAAGCTTTCTTT. This gives the protein CASSYTGEDTEAFF.

J is TRBJ2-7 and V is TRBV15; maybe TRBD2 (6 bases). The germline V gene encodes CDR1 LNHNV and CDR2 YYDKDF (reference sequence). This CDR3 has 13 residues. V lost 8 bases to trimming and J lost 0 bases, with 11 bases between them. The CDR3 coding sequence is TGTGCCACCGGACTACCGAGCTCCTACGAGCAGTACTTC. Amino acids: CATGLPSSYEQYF.

The chain carries TRBV5-4 and TRBJ2-7; D might be TRBD1 (6 bases). Looked up from germline, CDR1 is SGHNT and CDR2 is YYREEE (reference sequence). The CDR3 is 15 amino acids. Trimming cost V 3 bases and J 9 bases, with 22 bases left between them. This chain's CDR3 is CASSSSGAIYEGQYF. The DNA of the CDR3 is TGTGCCAGCAGCTCCTCAGGGGCCATCTACGAGGGGCAGTACTTC. Based on the CDR3 plus reference TRBV5-4 and TRBJ2-7, the full variable domain is ETGVTQSPTHLIKTRGQQVTLRCSSQSGHNTVSWYQQALGQGPQFIFQYYREEENGRGNFPPRFSGLQFPNYSSELNVNALELDDSALYLCASSSSGAIYEGQYFGPGTRLTVT.

The chain employs TRBV10-3 and TRBJ1-4; D unresolved. V was clipped by 6 bases and J by 0 bases, with 11 bases between them. CDR3 length: 15 residues. CDR1 and CDR2 (germline): ENHRY, SYGVKD. The CDR3 protein is CAIRPGVATNEKLFF. The CDR3 DNA follows: TGTGCCATCAGACCCGGGGTTGCAACTAATGAAAAACTGTTTTTT.

The chain recombines TRBV6-1 with TRBJ2-1, with D perhaps TRBD1 (5 bases). This CDR3 is built from 15 residues. V was clipped by 4 bases and J by 6 bases, with 16 bases between them. CDR1 is MNHNS and CDR2 is SASEGT in the germline V gene. This CDR3 is CASSVIARVGNEQFF. The CDR3 nucleotides are TGTGCCAGCAGTGTTATAGCCAGGGTAGGCAATGAGCAGTTCTTC.

V and J are TRBV2 and TRBJ1-5; D is ambiguous. Germline lookup yields CDR1 SNHLY and CDR2 FYNNEI. With 1 base removed from V and 0 bases from J, the gap between germline ends came to 7 bases. The CDR3 has 15 residues. The CDR3 region has the DNA TGTGCCAGCAGTGAAGGATTTTATAGCAATCAGCCCCAGCATTTT. This codes for CASSEGFYSNQPQHF. The variable domain in full, with the rest retrieved from reference TRBV2 and TRBJ1-5, is EPEVTQTPSHQVTQMGQEVILRCVPISNHLYFYWYRQILGQKVEFLVSFYNNEISEKSEIFDDQFSVERPDGSNFTLKIRSTKLEDSAMYFCASSEGFYSNQPQHFGDGTRLSIL.

J is TRBJ1-6 and V is TRBV4-2; TRBD1 matches at 8 bases. Trimming cost V 4 bases and J 8 bases; bases outside gene matches: 7. The CDR3 length is 15 residues. Germline V gene data show CDR1 as LGHNA and CDR2 as YNFKEQ. The chain's CDR3 is CASSRAGGLDSPLHF. DNA for the CDR3: TGTGCCAGCAGCCGAGCAGGGGGCTTAGATTCACCCCTCCACTTT.

The V gene is TRBV5-5, the J gene TRBJ1-2; D gene ambiguous. Trimming stripped 5 bases from V and 7 bases from J, with 15 bases between. The CDR3 length is 13 residues. Germline loops: CDR1 SGHKS, CDR2 YYEKEE (reference sequence). The DNA of the CDR3 is TGTGCCAGCAGGAGGGAACTATTTCCTGGCTACACCTTC. The encoded protein is CASRRELFPGYTF.

This clone was seen just once. The rearrangement joins TRBV5-1 to TRBJ2-5, with D possibly being TRBD1 or TRBD2 (5 bases each). Germline V CDR1 and CDR2: SGHRS, YFSETQ. This CDR3 region has 14 residues. V was shortened by 0 bases and J by 10 bases, with 16 bases between the two germline ends. CDR3 nucleotide sequence: TGCGCCAGCAGCTTGGACGGGACGCCCAGGGACCAGTACTTC. Amino acid sequence: CASSLDGTPRDQYF. The complete variable domain, with remaining parts taken from reference TRBV5-1 and TRBJ2-5, reads KAGVTQTPRYLIKTRGQQVTLSCSPISGHRSVSWYQQTPGQGLQFLFEYFSETQRNKGNFPGRFSGRQFSNSRSEMNVSTLELGDSALYLCASSLDGTPRDQYFGPGTRLLVL.

This chain joins TRBV9 and TRBJ2-5; 7 bases are a match to TRBD2. The germline gives CDR1 SGDLS, CDR2 YYNGEE. This CDR3 has 14 amino acids. The junction had 7 bases not matched to a gene; V was cut back by 3 bases and J by 5 bases. CDR3 nucleotides: TGTGCCAGCAGCGCACAGACTAGCCGGGAGACCCAGTACTTC. It yields the protein CASSAQTSRETQYF.

The chain links TRBV7-2 to TRBJ2-1, with TRBD2 matching 11 bases. The CDR3 totals 15 residues. Germline CDR1 is SGHTA and CDR2 is FQGNSA. The junction had 4 bases not matched to a gene; V was cut back by 4 bases and J by 5 bases. The CDR3 here is CASSSSGGTHNEQFF. The CDR3 nucleotides are TGTGCCAGCAGCTCTAGCGGGGGGACCCACAATGAGCAGTTCTTC.

CDR3 coding DNA: TGTGCCAGCAGCGTAGCGGGGGCGAGGAATTCACCCCTCCACTTT. Translating it yields CASSVAGARNSPLHF. The V and J genes are TRBV9 and TRBJ1-6; the D gene is possibly TRBD1 (6 bases). This CDR3 spans 15 amino acids. Germline CDR1 is SGDLS and CDR2 is YYNGEE. Trimming pared 0 bases from V and 7 bases from J, leaving 11 bases between. The full variable domain, with the rest looked up from reference TRBV9 and TRBJ1-6, is DSGVTQTPKHLITATGQRVTLRCSPRSGDLSVYWYQQSLDQGLQFLIQYYNGEERAKGNILERFSAQQFPDLHSELNLSSLELGDSALYFCASSVAGARNSPLHFGNGTRLTVT.

This sequence joins TRBV5-1 and TRBJ2-5; TRBD2 aligns across 10 bases. With V trimmed by 4 bases and J by 5 bases, 11 bases remained unmatched. Germline CDR1 and CDR2: SGHRS and YFSETQ. The CDR3 is 16 residues long. The chain's CDR3 is CASSIQSGGAYETQYF. CDR3 DNA: TGCGCCAGCAGCATTCAAAGCGGGGGGGCTTATGAGACCCAGTACTTC.

There are a few counts of this clone. The gene calls are TRBV2 and TRBJ1-6, with a weak D call TRBD1 (6 bases). This CDR3 is built from 15 residues. V gave up 6 bases and J gave up 9 bases, with 18 bases separating them. Per the germline V gene, CDR1 is SNHLY and CDR2 is FYNNEI. In nucleotides, the CDR3 is TGTGCCAGCAGGGCTGGGGTAGGGGACACTTCACCCCTCCACTTT. Translating it yields CASRAGVGDTSPLHF.

This clone came up once. The gene calls are TRBV4-2 and TRBJ2-5, with D perhaps given as TRBD1 or TRBD2 (5 bases each). V was cut by 3 bases and J by 1 base, with 12 bases left in between. Looked up from germline, CDR1 is LGHNA and CDR2 is YNFKEQ. The CDR3 contains 15 residues. The CDR3 sequence is CASSQDGAVQETQYF. The CDR3 region has the DNA TGTGCCAGCAGCCAGGACGGGGCGGTCCAAGAGACCCAGTACTTC.

Regarding this clone: Other DNA sequences in this specimen translate into the identical CDR3. The rearrangement links TRBV5-1 to TRBJ2-5; D gene unclear. Looked up from germline, CDR1 is SGHRS and CDR2 is YFSETQ. The CDR3 loop spans 14 amino acids. V was trimmed by 0 bases and J by 1 base, leaving 7 bases between them. CDR3 residues: CASSLGSSQETQYF. CDR3 nucleotide sequence: TGCGCCAGCAGCTTGGGGAGTTCCCAAGAGACCCAGTACTTC.

The chain has TRBV30 and TRBJ1-2; TRBD1 matches 7 bases. This CDR3 is 16 amino acids long. Germline-derived CDR1 and CDR2 are GTSNPN and SVGIG (reference sequence). The ends lost 3 bases at V and 3 bases at J; junction bases unmatched: 13. CDR3 loop: CAWSDPTGASYYGYTF. The CDR3 DNA reads as TGTGCCTGGAGCGACCCCACAGGGGCCTCCTACTATGGCTACACCTTC.

J is TRBJ2-7 and V is TRBV6-1, with no clear D. CDR1 and CDR2 from the germline V gene are MNHNS and SASEGT. Trimming removed 1 base at V and 0 bases at J, with 10 bases between. The CDR3 is 15 residues long. Written as DNA, the CDR3 is TGTGCCAGCAGTGAAGGCATTTGGATCTCCTACGAGCAGTACTTC. Translated: CASSEGIWISYEQYF.

The chain employs TRBV18 and TRBJ1-2; maybe TRBD1 (5 bases). CDR1 is KGHSH, CDR2 LQKENI, per germline. This CDR3 contains 16 residues. V gave up 3 bases and J gave up 4 bases, with 18 bases separating them. The CDR3 sequence: CASSPLPDSLPYGYTF. CDR3 in DNA: TGTGCCAGCTCACCCTTACCCGACAGCCTCCCCTATGGCTACACCTTC.

J is TRBJ2-7 and V is TRBV7-3; a possible D gene is TRBD2 (6 bases). V lost 2 bases, J lost 1 base, and 12 bases lay in between. The germline gives CDR1 SGHTA, CDR2 FQGTGA. The CDR3 is made up of 15 amino acids. The CDR3 nucleotides are TGTGCCAGCAGCTTAGAGGGAGGAAGGTCCTACGAGCAGTACTTC. Amino acids: CASSLEGGRSYEQYF.

The count of this clone is one. The chain recombines TRBV25-1 with TRBJ2-3; tentative D call: TRBD2 (7 bases). Trimming took off 2 bases at V and 2 bases at J, with 17 bases between the two ends. The CDR3 is made up of 17 amino acids. Looked up from germline, CDR1 is MGHDK and CDR2 is SYGVNS. The CDR3 region is CASSEPARGPYTDTQYF. CDR3 coding DNA: TGTGCCAGCAGTGAACCTGCGCGGGGGCCTTACACAGATACGCAGTATTTT.

This clone was counted a single time. The V gene is TRBV19, the J gene TRBJ2-6; tentative D call: TRBD2 (5 bases). CDR1 and CDR2 from the germline V gene are LNHDA and SQIVND (reference sequence). This CDR3 region has 13 residues. The V end was cut by 7 bases, the J end by 3 bases, with 7 bases between. In DNA, the CDR3 is TGTGCCAGTACGAGGGTTGGGGCCAACGTCCTGACTTTC. Translation: CASTRVGANVLTF.